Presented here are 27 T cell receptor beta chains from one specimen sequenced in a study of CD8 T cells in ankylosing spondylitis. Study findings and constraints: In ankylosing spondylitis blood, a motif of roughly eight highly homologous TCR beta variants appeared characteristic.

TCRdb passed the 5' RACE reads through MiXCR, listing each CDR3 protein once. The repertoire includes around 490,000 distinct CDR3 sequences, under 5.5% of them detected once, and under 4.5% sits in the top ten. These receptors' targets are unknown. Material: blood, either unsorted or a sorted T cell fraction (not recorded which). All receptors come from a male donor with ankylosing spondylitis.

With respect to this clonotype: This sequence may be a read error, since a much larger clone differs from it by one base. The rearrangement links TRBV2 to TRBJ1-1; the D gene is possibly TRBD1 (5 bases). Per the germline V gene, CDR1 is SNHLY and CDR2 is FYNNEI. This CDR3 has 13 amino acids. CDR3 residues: CDSSAQGNTEAFF. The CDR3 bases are TGTGACAGCAGTGCGCAGGGAAACACTGAAGCTTTCTTT. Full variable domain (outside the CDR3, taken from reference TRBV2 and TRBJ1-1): EPEVTQTPSHQVTQMGQEVILRCVPISNHLYFYWYRQILGQKVEFLVSFYNNEISEKSEIFDDQFSVERPDGSNFTLKIRSTKLEDSAMYFCDSSAQGNTEAFFGQGTRLTVV.

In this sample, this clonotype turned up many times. The CDR3 protein is CASSFAQGNSYGYTF. CDR3 nucleotides: TGTGCCAGCAGTTTTGCACAGGGGAACAGCTATGGCTACACCTTC. The chain joins TRBV12-3 or TRBV12-4 to TRBJ1-2, with 7 bases matching TRBD1. Losses at the gene ends were 3 bases for V and 4 bases for J; bases not matched to a gene: 8. This CDR3 is built from 15 residues.

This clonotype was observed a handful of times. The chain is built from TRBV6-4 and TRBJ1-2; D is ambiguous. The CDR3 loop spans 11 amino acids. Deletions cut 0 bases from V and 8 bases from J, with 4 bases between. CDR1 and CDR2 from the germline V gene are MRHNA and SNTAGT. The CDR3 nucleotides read TGTGCCAGCAGTGACTCCTTAGGCTACACCTTC. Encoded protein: CASSDSLGYTF.

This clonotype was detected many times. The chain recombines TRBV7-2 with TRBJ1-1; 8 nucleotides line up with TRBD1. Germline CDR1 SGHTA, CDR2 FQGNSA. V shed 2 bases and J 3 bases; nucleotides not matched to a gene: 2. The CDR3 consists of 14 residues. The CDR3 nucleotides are TGTGCCAGCAGCTTACGACAGGGGTACACTGAAGCTTTCTTT. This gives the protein CASSLRQGYTEAFF.

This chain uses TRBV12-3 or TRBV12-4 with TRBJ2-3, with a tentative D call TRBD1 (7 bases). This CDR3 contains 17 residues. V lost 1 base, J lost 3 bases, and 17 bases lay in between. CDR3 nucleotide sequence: TGTGCCAGCAGTTTAGATTTGGGTCCAGGGGGGACAGATACGCAGTATTTT. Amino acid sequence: CASSLDLGPGGTDTQYF.

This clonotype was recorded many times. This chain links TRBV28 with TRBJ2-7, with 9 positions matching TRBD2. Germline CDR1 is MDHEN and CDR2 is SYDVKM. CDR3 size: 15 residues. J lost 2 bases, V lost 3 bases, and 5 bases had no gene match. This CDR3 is CASSLWTSVTYEQYF. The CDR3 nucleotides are TGTGCCAGCAGTTTGTGGACTAGCGTGACCTACGAGCAGTACTTC.

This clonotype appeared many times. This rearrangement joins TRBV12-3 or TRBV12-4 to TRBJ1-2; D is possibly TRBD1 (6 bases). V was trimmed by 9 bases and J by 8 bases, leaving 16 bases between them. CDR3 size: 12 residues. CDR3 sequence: CASWGQAQGYTF. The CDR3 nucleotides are TGTGCCAGTTGGGGGCAGGCACAAGGCTACACCTTC.

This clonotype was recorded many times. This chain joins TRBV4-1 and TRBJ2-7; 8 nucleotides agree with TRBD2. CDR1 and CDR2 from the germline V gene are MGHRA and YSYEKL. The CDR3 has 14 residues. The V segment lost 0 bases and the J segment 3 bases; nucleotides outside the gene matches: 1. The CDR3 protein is CASSQEGLGYEQYF. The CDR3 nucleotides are TGCGCCAGCAGCCAAGAGGGACTAGGCTACGAGCAGTACTTC.

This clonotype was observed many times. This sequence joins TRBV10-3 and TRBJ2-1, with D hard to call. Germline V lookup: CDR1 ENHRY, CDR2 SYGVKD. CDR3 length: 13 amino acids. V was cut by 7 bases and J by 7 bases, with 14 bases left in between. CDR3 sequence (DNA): TGTGCCATCAACCCCGGGTTTGGGAATGAGCAGTTCTTC. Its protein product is CAINPGFGNEQFF.

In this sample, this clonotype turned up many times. The CDR3 nucleotides read TGTGCCAGCAGCCCGGGACTGGTGCATACGCAGTATTTT. Protein sequence: CASSPGLVHTQYF. The V gene is TRBV3-1, the J gene TRBJ2-3, with D possibly matching TRBD2 (6 bases). Between the trimmed V and J ends, which lost 4 bases and 7 bases, there was a span of 12 bases. Germline-derived CDR1 and CDR2 are LGHDT and YNNKEL (reference sequence). The CDR3 has 13 residues.

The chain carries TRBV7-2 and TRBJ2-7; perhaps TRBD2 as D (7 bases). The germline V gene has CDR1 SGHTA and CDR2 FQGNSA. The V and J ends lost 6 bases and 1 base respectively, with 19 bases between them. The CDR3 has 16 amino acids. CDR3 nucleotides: TGTGCCAGCAGTTCCTCCGGGGGGCTCCGTTCCTACGAGCAGTACTTC. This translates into CASSSSGGLRSYEQYF.

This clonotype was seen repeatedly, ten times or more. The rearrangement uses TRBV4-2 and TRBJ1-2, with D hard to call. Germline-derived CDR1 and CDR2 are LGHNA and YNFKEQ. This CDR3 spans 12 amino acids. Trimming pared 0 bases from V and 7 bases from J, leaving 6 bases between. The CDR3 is CASSQEKGGYTF. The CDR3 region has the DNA TGTGCCAGCAGCCAAGAAAAGGGTGGCTACACCTTC.

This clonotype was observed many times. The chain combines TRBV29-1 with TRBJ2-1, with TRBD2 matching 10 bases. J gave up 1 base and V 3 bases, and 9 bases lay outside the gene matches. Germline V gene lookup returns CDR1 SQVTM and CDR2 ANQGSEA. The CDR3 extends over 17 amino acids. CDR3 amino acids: CSVERLAGDFSYNEQFF. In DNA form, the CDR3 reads TGCAGCGTTGAGCGGCTAGCGGGGGACTTTTCCTACAATGAGCAGTTCTTC.

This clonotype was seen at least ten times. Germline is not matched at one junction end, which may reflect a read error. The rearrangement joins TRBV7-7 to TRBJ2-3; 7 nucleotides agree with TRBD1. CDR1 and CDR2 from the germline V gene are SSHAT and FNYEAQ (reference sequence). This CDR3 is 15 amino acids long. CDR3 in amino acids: CASSLGQTSTDTQYF. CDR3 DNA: TGTGCTAGCAGCTTGGGACAGACCAGCACAGATACGCAGTATTTT.

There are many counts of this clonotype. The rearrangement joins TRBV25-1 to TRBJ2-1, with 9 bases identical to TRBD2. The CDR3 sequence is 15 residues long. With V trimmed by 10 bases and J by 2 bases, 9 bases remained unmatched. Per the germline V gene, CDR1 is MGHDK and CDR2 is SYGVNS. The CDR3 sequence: CATRSGRQPYNEQFF. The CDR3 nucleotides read TGTGCCACCAGAAGCGGGAGGCAACCCTACAATGAGCAGTTCTTC.

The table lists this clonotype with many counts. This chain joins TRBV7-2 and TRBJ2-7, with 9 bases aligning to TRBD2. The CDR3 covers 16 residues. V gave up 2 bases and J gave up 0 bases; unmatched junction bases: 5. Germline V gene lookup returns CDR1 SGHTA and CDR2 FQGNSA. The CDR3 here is CASSLWSSGNSYEQYF. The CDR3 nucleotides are TGTGCCAGCAGCTTATGGTCTAGCGGGAACTCCTACGAGCAGTACTTC.

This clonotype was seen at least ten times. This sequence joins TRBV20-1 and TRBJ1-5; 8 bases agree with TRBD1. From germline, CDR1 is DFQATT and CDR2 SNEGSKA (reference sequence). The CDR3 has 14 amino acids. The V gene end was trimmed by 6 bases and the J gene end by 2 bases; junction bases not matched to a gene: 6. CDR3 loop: CSAWTGPGNQPQHF. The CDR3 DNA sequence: TGCAGTGCGTGGACAGGGCCAGGCAATCAGCCCCAGCATTTT.

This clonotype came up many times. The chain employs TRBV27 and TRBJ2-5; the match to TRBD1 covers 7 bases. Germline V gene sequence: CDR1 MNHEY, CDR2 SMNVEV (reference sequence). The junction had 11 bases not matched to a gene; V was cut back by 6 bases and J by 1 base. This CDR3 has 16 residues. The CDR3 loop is CASRPRQGRSQETQYF. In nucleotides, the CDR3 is TGTGCCAGCAGACCCCGACAGGGTCGGTCCCAAGAGACCCAGTACTTC.

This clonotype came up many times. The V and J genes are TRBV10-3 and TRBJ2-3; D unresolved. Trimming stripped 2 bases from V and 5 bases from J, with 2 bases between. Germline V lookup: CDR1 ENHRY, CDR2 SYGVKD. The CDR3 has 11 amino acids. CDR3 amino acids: CAISEVDTQYF. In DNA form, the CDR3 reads TGTGCCATCAGTGAGGTAGATACGCAGTATTTT.

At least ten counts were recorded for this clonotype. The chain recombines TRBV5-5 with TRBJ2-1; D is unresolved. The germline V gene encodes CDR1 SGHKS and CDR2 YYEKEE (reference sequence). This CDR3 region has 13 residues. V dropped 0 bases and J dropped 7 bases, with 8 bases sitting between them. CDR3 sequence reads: CASSLDVRNEQFF. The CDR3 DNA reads TGTGCCAGCAGCTTGGACGTACGGAATGAGCAGTTCTTC.

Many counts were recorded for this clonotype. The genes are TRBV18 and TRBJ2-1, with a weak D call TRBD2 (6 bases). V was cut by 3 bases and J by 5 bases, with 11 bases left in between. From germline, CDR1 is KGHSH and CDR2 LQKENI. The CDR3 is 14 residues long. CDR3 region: CASSPRRVDNEQFF. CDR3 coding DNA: TGTGCCAGCTCACCCAGGAGGGTCGACAATGAGCAGTTCTTC. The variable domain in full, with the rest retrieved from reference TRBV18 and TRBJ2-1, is NAGVMQNPRHLVRRRGQEARLRCSPMKGHSHVYWYRQLPEEGLKFMVYLQKENIIDESGMPKERFSAEFPKEGPSILRIQQVVRGDSAAYFCASSPRRVDNEQFFGPGTRLTVL.

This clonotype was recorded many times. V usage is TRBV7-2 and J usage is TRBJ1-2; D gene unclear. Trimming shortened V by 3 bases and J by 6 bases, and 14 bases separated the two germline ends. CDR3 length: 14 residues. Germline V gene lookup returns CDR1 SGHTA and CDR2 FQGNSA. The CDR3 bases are TGTGCCAGCAGCTTTATGACTTCGGATGATGGCTACACCTTC. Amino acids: CASSFMTSDDGYTF.

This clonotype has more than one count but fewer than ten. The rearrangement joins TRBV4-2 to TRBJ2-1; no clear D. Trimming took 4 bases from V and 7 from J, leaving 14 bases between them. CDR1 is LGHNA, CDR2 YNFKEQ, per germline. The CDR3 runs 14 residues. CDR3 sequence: CASSPSYTPNEQFF. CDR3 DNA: TGTGCCAGCAGCCCCTCCTACACCCCGAATGAGCAGTTCTTC.

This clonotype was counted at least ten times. The CDR3 sequence: CASSTLEGGNEQFF. The CDR3 bases are TGTGCCAGCAGCACCTTAGAGGGTGGCAATGAGCAGTTCTTC. This chain joins TRBV21-1 and TRBJ2-1; the table's TRBD2 call for D was not verified on the DNA. TRBV21-1 is recorded as a pseudogene. This CDR3 has 14 residues.

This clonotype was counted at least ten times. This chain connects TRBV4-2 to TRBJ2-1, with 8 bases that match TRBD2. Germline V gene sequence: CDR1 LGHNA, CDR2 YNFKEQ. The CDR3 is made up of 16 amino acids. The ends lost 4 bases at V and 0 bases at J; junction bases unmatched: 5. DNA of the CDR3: TGTGCCAGCAGCCGCGAGCGGGGGAGCTCCTACAATGAGCAGTTCTTC. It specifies CASSRERGSSYNEQFF.

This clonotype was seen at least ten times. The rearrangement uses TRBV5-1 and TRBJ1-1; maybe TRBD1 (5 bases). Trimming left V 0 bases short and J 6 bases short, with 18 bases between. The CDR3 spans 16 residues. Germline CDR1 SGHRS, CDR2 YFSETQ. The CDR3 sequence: CASSLAPRAGRPEAFF. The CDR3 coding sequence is TGCGCCAGCAGCTTGGCCCCACGGGCAGGGCGCCCTGAAGCTTTCTTT.

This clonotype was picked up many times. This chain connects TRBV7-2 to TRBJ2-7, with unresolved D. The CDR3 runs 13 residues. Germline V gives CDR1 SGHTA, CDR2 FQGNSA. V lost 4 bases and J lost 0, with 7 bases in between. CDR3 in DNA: TGTGCCAGCAGCTCCAGGACCTCCTACGAGCAGTACTTC. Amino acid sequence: CASSSRTSYEQYF. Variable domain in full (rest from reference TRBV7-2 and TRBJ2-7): GAGVSQSPSNKVTEKGKDVELRCDPISGHTALYWYRQSLGQGLEFLIYFQGNSAPDKSGLPSDRFSAERTGGSVSTLTIQRTQQEDSAVYLCASSSRTSYEQYFGPGTRLTVT.